The clone carrying this TCR beta chain was detected only once. Mismatch with germline at one junction end may stem from a read error. The record originates from a study of tumor and adjacent non-tumor tissue in lung cancer. Study-wide background: Patients comprised about eleven adenocarcinoma, a couple of squamous cell carcinoma and 1 small cell lung cancer.

RNA was extracted from bulk tissue without any cell sorting. A modified ARM-PCR protocol with three rounds of nested PCR amplified TCRbeta. TCRdb called the multiplex PCR reads again in MiXCR, with one record for every CDR3 protein. The repertoire holds fewer than 130,000 distinct CDR3 sequences, with over 70% as singletons. This CDR3 comprises 17 residues. Looked up from germline, CDR1 is MNHEY and CDR2 is SVGEGT. This TCR was sampled from a man in his sixties or seventies with non-small cell lung cancer. Sequenced sample: lung tumor tissue. The chain joins TRBV6-2 or TRBV6-3 to TRBJ1-1; TRBD1 might be the D (6 bases). CDR3 bases: TGTGCCAGCAGTTCCGGATTGGGGGGGCGCGAGAACAATGAAGCTTTCTTT. It encodes CASSSGLGGRENNEAFF.